The clone carrying this TCR beta chain was observed a handful of times. The antigen is not known. The record originates from a study of response to subunit inactivated influenza vaccine. General study findings and limits: Authors suggested seasonal influenza vaccinations each recruit few new T cells.

Trimming stripped 4 bases from V and 6 bases from J, with 13 bases between. Germline CDR1 reads KGHDR; CDR2 reads SFDVKD. This CDR3 is 14 amino acids long. TCRdb re-analysed the RT-PCR reads in MiXCR, keeping a single row per CDR3 protein. The sample holds around 520,000 distinct CDR3 sequences, approximately 12% seen once. The chain employs TRBV24-1 and TRBJ2-3; D is unclear. Source: PBMCs from blood, taken on the day of vaccination. This TCR was sampled from a middle-aged man who received an inactivated influenza vaccine. CDR3 loop: CATSDTTTLDTQYF. The CDR3 DNA is TGTGCCACCAGTGACACCACTACCTTGGATACGCAGTATTTT.